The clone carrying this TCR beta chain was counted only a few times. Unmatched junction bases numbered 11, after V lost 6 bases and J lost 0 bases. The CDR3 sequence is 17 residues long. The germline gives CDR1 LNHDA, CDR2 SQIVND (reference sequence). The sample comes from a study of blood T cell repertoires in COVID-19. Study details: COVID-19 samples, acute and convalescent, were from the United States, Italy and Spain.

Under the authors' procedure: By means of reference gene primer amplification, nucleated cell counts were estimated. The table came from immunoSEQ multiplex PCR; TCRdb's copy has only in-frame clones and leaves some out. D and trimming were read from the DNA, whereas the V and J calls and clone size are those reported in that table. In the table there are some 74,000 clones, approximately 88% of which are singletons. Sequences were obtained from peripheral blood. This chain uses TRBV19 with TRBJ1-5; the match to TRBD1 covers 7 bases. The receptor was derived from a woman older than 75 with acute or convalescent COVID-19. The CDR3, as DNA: TGTGCCAGTAGCCTACCTACAGGGGATTATAGCAATCAGCCCCAGCATTTT. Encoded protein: CASSLPTGDYSNQPQHF. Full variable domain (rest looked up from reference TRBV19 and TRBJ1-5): DGGITQSPKYLFRKEGQNVTLSCEQNLNHDAMYWYRQDPGQGLRLIYYSQIVNDFQKGDIAEGYSVSREKKESFPLTVTSAQKNPTAFYLCASSLPTGDYSNQPQHFGDGTRLSIL.